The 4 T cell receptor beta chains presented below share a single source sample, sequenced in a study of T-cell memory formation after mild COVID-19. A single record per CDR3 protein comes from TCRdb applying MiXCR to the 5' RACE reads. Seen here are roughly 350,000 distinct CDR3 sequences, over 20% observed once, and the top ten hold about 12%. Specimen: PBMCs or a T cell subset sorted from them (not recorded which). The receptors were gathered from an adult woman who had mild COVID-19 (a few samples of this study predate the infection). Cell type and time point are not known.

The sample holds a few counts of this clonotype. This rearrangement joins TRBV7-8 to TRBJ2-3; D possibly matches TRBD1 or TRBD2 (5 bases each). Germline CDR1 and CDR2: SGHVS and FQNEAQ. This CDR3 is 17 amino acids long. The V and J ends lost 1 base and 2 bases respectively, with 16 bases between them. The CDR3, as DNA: TGTGCCAGCAGCTTAGGAGGACTCCCAGGGACCACAGATACGCAGTATTTT. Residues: CASSLGGLPGTTDTQYF.

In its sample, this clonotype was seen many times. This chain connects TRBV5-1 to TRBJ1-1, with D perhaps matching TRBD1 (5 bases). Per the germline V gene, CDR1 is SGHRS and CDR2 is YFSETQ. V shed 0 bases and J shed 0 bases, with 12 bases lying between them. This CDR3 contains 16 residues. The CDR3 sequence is CASSLAQGAVNTEAFF. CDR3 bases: TGCGCCAGCAGCTTGGCCCAGGGTGCGGTGAACACTGAAGCTTTCTTT.

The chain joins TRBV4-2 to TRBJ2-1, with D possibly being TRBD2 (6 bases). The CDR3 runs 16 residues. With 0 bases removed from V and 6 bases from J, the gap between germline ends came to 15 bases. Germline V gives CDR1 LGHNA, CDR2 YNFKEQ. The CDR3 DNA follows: TGTGCCAGCAGCCAAGATACCGGAGGGAGGAGCAATGAGCAGTTCTTC. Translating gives CASSQDTGGRSNEQFF.

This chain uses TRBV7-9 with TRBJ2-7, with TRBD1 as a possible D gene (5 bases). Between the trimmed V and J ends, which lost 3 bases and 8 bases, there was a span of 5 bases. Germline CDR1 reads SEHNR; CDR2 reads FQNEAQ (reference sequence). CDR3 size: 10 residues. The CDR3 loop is CASSLDKQYF. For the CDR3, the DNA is TGTGCCAGCAGCTTGGACAAGCAGTACTTC.